The T cell receptor beta chain under discussion was sequenced for a study of beta chain features in type 1 diabetes. Study information: Sorted cells examined across all samples numbered 85 million to 130 million.

This clone showed up just a few times. Its specificity is unknown. The CDR3 runs to 19 residues. The V and J ends lost 5 bases and 8 bases, in that order; junction bases with no gene match: 18. Germline lookup yields CDR1 SGHNT and CDR2 YENEEA. Since all of the isolated RNA was reverse transcribed, expressed TCRB transcripts were what got sequenced. The assay was immunoSEQ multiplex PCR, and TCRdb's table has in-frame clones only and misses some. The sample records a few hundred thousand clones, about 13% being singletons. Study outcomes and limitations: A moderate, significant TCRB CDR3 shortening appeared in type 1 diabetes across four CD4+ subsets. Patients' naive, central memory and Treg TCRB repertoires seemed closer to one another than those of healthy donors. PCR may have favored shorter templates equally in patients and controls.

The sequencing input was naive CD4+ T cells from blood. The chain is built from TRBV11-3 and TRBJ2-1; 13 bases are shared with TRBD2. The sequence came from a woman younger than 35 with type 1 diabetes. The CDR3 bases are TGTGCCAGCAGCACCCTCAGACTAGCGGGAGGCCGAACGGACGATGAGCAGTTCTTC. The encoded protein is CASSTLRLAGGRTDDEQFF.